The 18 T cell receptor beta chains below were found in one sample sequenced in a study of T cells in Graves' hyperthyroidism and ophthalmopathy. The TCR beta CDR3 regions underwent amplification using RNA transcripts as the source. With the HTBI primer set, the TCR CDR3 went through a first round of RT-PCR. In TCRdb, the multiplex PCR reads were re-called with MiXCR into one record per CDR3 protein. The repertoire holds approximately 480,000 distinct CDR3 sequences, with less than 25% as singletons. What was sequenced was blood. All receptors come from a man between 18 and 35 years old with Graves' hyperthyroidism.

This clonotype was recorded at least ten times. J is TRBJ2-2 and V is TRBV11-3; D gene ambiguous. The CDR3 runs to 16 residues. Germline V gene lookup returns CDR1 SGHNT and CDR2 YENEEA. Between the trimmed V and J ends, which lost 1 base and 0 bases, there was a span of 9 bases. The CDR3 protein is CASSLGVSANTGELFF. Written as DNA, the CDR3 is TGTGCCAGCAGCTTAGGGGTGTCTGCGAACACCGGGGAGCTGTTTTTT.

This clonotype came up a few times. V usage is TRBV30 and J usage is TRBJ2-7, with TRBD2 as a possible D gene (5 bases). Trimming removed 1 base at V and 6 bases at J, with 16 bases between. The CDR3 loop spans 14 amino acids. Germline V gene sequence: CDR1 GTSNPN, CDR2 SVGIG (reference sequence). The DNA for the CDR3 is TGTGCCTGGAGTGATCTTGGAGGCCCCAGCGAGCAGTACTTC. It codes for CAWSDLGGPSEQYF.

This clonotype was counted many times. CDR3 nucleotide sequence: TGTGCCAGCACGAACGGCAGCCCCTACGAGCAGTACTTC. It translates to CASTNGSPYEQYF. The chain joins TRBV6-5 to TRBJ2-7; the D is unclear. This CDR3 has 13 residues. In germline, CDR1 is MNHEY, CDR2 SVGAGI. The V and J ends lost 7 bases and 2 bases respectively, with 12 bases between them.

This rearrangement joins TRBV7-9 to TRBJ1-1; tentative D call: TRBD1 (5 bases). The CDR3 runs to 13 residues. Trimming removed 10 bases from V and 2 bases from J, with 14 bases in between. Germline V gene data show CDR1 as SEHNR and CDR2 as FQNEAQ (reference sequence). The DNA of the CDR3 is TGTGCCATCGGCATGCAGGGCAACACTGAAGCTTTCTTT. As protein: CAIGMQGNTEAFF.

This clonotype has a count of ten or more. The V call is TRBV28, the J call TRBJ1-1; weak D call: TRBD1 (5 bases). This CDR3 has 13 amino acids. Trimming stripped 9 bases from V and 0 bases from J, with 11 bases between. The germline CDR1 and CDR2 sequences are MDHEN and SYDVKM. Written as DNA, the CDR3 is TGTGCCAGTATCGGGGCCCTGAACACTGAAGCTTTCTTT. Its protein product is CASIGALNTEAFF.

This clonotype appeared many times. The rearrangement uses TRBV6-5 and TRBJ2-5, with D possibly being TRBD1 or TRBD2 (6 bases each). This CDR3 comprises 14 residues. Germline CDR1 and CDR2: MNHEY and SVGAGI. The V gene lost 6 bases and the J gene lost 5 bases, with 16 bases spanning the gap. CDR3 bases: TGTGCCAGCAGCTACACCCTAGGGGGGGAGACCCAGTACTTC. It encodes CASSYTLGGETQYF.

The V call is TRBV6-1, the J call TRBJ2-5; no reliable D call. V lost 6 bases and J lost 2, with 13 bases in between. Germline loops: CDR1 MNHNS, CDR2 SASEGT. The CDR3 runs 14 residues. Here the CDR3 reads CASRVSNRQETQYF. CDR3 coding DNA: TGTGCCAGCAGGGTTTCTAACAGACAAGAGACCCAGTACTTC.

At least ten counts were recorded for this clonotype. The rearrangement joins TRBV12-3 or TRBV12-4 to TRBJ1-5, with D perhaps TRBD1 (5 bases). Trimming stripped 4 bases from V and 0 bases from J, with 13 bases between. The CDR3 is 16 residues long. CDR3 nucleotides: TGTGCCAGCAGTTCGATGCCAGGGATTAGCAATCAGCCCCAGCATTTT. Protein product: CASSSMPGISNQPQHF.

As to this clonotype: At one of its ends the junction is not consistent with the germline gene, which may arise from a read error. The genes are TRBV6-5 and TRBJ2-2; D ambiguous. The CDR3 is 13 residues long. The germline gives CDR1 MNHEY, CDR2 SVGAGI. The CDR3 bases are TGTGCCAGCAGTGACTCTGAGGCCGGGGAGCTGTTTTTT. Its translation: CASSDSEAGELFF.

CDR3 amino acids: CASSLAASGSYF. The CDR3 DNA reads TGTGCCAGCAGCTTAGCGGCTAGCGGGAGCTACTTC. V and J are TRBV7-9 and TRBJ2-7; 10 bases fit TRBD2. The junction had 3 bases not matched to a gene; V was cut back by 0 bases and J by 13 bases. Germline CDR1 SEHNR, CDR2 FQNEAQ (reference sequence). This CDR3 is 12 amino acids long. Drawing the rest from reference TRBV7-9 and TRBJ2-7, the complete variable domain is DTGVSQNPRHKITKRGQNVTFRCDPISEHNRLYWYRQTLGQGPEFLTYFQNEAQLEKSRLLSDRFSAERPKGSFSTLEIQRTEQGDSAMYLCASSLAASGSYFGPGTRLTVT.

There are many counts of this clonotype. The CDR3: CASSEGSVQQPQHF. CDR3 in DNA: TGTGCCAGCAGTGAAGGGTCAGTCCAACAGCCCCAGCATTTT. This chain connects TRBV6-1 to TRBJ1-5; D not certain. Trimming shortened V by 1 base and J by 7 bases, and 11 bases separated the two germline ends. Germline CDR1 and CDR2: MNHNS and SASEGT. The CDR3 is 14 amino acids.

This clonotype was detected only once. This CDR3 reads CASSFRGKTEAFF. The CDR3 nucleotides read TGTGCCAGCAGTTTCAGGGGGAAGACTGAAGCTTTCTTT. The chain combines TRBV28 with TRBJ1-1, with 7 bases matching TRBD1. The germline CDR1 and CDR2 sequences are MDHEN and SYDVKM. V lost 3 bases, J lost 5 bases, and 3 bases stayed unmatched. The CDR3 has 13 residues.

This clonotype was seen repeatedly, ten times or more. This sequence joins TRBV15 and TRBJ1-2, with TRBD1 identical over 9 bases. Unmatched junction bases numbered 9, after V lost 8 bases and J lost 8 bases. CDR3 length equals 13 residues. Germline V gene lookup returns CDR1 LNHNV and CDR2 YYDKDF (reference sequence). CDR3 bases: TGTGCCACCCTGGGACAGGGCGAAGACGGCTACACCTTC. It codes for CATLGQGEDGYTF.

This clonotype came up a few times. Relative to the germline gene, one junction end is altered; a read error may explain this. The chain's CDR3 is CASGRGNDDQYF. CDR3 sequence (DNA): TGTGCCAGCGGGAGAGGGAATGACGATCAGTACTTC. The J gene is TRBJ2-7, the V gene TRBV28; D may be TRBD2 (5 bases). Germline V lookup: CDR1 MDHEN, CDR2 SYDVKM. CDR3 length: 12 amino acids.

This clonotype was observed at least ten times. This sequence joins TRBV28 and TRBJ1-1; the D is unclear. CDR3 length: 12 residues. V lost 7 bases and J lost 6, with 12 bases in between. Per germline, CDR1 MDHEN and CDR2 SYDVKM. Here the CDR3 DNA reads TGTGCCAGCACCTCCCCGTTATCTGAAGCTTTCTTT. It specifies CASTSPLSEAFF. Together with reference TRBV28 and TRBJ1-1, the CDR3 gives the full variable domain: DVKVTQSSRYLVKRTGEKVFLECVQDMDHENMFWYRQDPGLGLRLIYFSYDVKMKEKGDIPEGYSVSREKKERFSLILESASTNQTSMYLCASTSPLSEAFFGQGTRLTVV.

This sequence joins TRBV3-1 and TRBJ1-1, with D possibly TRBD1 on 6 matching bases. Germline-derived CDR1 and CDR2 are LGHDT and YNNKEL (reference sequence). The CDR3 covers 15 residues. V was shortened by 4 bases and J by 3 bases, with 15 bases between the two germline ends. The CDR3 DNA sequence: TGTGCCAGCAGCCGGCCCGGGACATACTACACTGAAGCTTTCTTT. Translated, it gives CASSRPGTYYTEAFF.

This clonotype was recorded a few times. J is TRBJ2-7 and V is TRBV3-1; D remains unclear. This CDR3 has 17 amino acids. Germline lookup yields CDR1 LGHDT and CDR2 YNNKEL (reference sequence). Between the trimmed V and J ends, which lost 1 base and 6 bases, there was a span of 22 bases. For the CDR3, the DNA is TGTGCCAGCAGCCAAGGAACGGCGAGCGCGGCTTTGTCCGAGCAGTACTTC. This encodes CASSQGTASAALSEQYF.

This clonotype came up many times. The chain joins TRBV2 to TRBJ2-3; 12 bases align to TRBD2. Per the germline V gene, CDR1 is SNHLY and CDR2 is FYNNEI. Trimming took 1 base from V and 2 from J; bases not matched to a gene: 1. CDR3 size: 16 residues. The CDR3 region has the DNA TGTGCCAGCAGTGAAGGGACTAGCGGGGCCACAGATACGCAGTATTTT. As protein: CASSEGTSGATDTQYF.